A selection of T cell receptor beta chains follows, all from one sample in a study of technical replicates of blood from a handful of donors. Only in-frame clones appear in the TCRdb table, and some are missing; sequencing was by immunoSEQ multiplex PCR. The table has 70,000 to 80,000 clones, around 91% seen once. Sequencing was performed on T cells isolated from PBMCs. The receptor set was obtained from a human donor in good health. Some clones in this sample may be carry-over from other donors' samples. CDR3s include the opening cysteine and the closing phenylalanine or tryptophan. The D gene is left open where the match is weak. Clone size is not always given. Where it is, it says once, few, many or a class for expanded clones.

clone_size: -; v_call: TRBV6-5; d_call: TRBD2; j_call: TRBJ2-1; cdr3_nt: TGTGCCAGCAGTTACCCTAGCGGGAGCATCGATGAGCAGTTCTTC; cdr3_aa: CASSYPSGSIDEQFF
clone_size: -; v_call: TRBV19; d_call: -; j_call: TRBJ1-1; cdr3_nt: TGTGCCAGTATAAGCGGGATGATGAACACTGAAGCTTTCTTT; cdr3_aa: CASISGMMNTEAFF
clone_size: -; v_call: TRBV29-1; d_call: -; j_call: TRBJ2-1; cdr3_nt: TGCAGCGCCAGGAGACAGAACGATGAGCAGTTCTTC; cdr3_aa: CSARRQNDEQFF
clone_size: -; v_call: TRBV6-1; d_call: TRBD2; j_call: TRBJ2-2; cdr3_nt: TGTGCCAGCAGGAGCTCGCGGGAGGGACGGGAGCTGTTTTTT; cdr3_aa: CASRSSREGRELFF
clone_size: once; v_call: TRBV11-2; d_call: -; j_call: TRBJ2-1; cdr3_nt: TGTGCCAGCAGCACTCACGGTGGTGAGCAGTTCTTC; cdr3_aa: CASSTHGGEQFF
clone_size: -; v_call: TRBV7-9; d_call: TRBD1; j_call: TRBJ2-7; cdr3_nt: TGTGCCAGCAGCGGGACAGTTACCCCCACGTCGGCCTACGAGCAGTACTTC; cdr3_aa: CASSGTVTPTSAYEQYF
clone_size: -; v_call: TRBV25-1; d_call: -; j_call: TRBJ1-1; cdr3_nt: TGTGCCAGCAGTCCAAGGGGGTTAACTGAAGCTTTCTTT; cdr3_aa: CASSPRGLTEAFF
clone_size: -; v_call: TRBV6-1; d_call: TRBD1; j_call: TRBJ2-1; cdr3_nt: TGTGCCAGCAGTGATACCAGTGACAGGGGCAATGAGCAGTTCTTC; cdr3_aa: CASSDTSDRGNEQFF
clone_size: -; v_call: TRBV7-2; d_call: TRBD1; j_call: TRBJ2-2; cdr3_nt: TGTGCCAGCAGCCTATCCCCGGACAGGGGGCGCACCGGGGAGCTGTTTTTT; cdr3_aa: CASSLSPDRGRTGELFF
clone_size: -; v_call: TRBV6-5; d_call: -; j_call: TRBJ1-1; cdr3_nt: TGTGCCAGCAGTTACCTCAGGGGAGCTGAAGCTTTCTTT; cdr3_aa: CASSYLRGAEAFF
clone_size: -; v_call: TRBV4-2; d_call: -; j_call: TRBJ1-2; cdr3_nt: TGTGCCAGCAGCTTCAACCTACAGGGAGAGCACTATGGCTACACCTTC; cdr3_aa: CASSFNLQGEHYGYTF
clone_size: -; v_call: TRBV19; d_call: TRBD1; j_call: TRBJ2-1; cdr3_nt: TGTGCCAGTCGTCAGGGGGAATCCTACAATGAGCAGTTCTTC; cdr3_aa: CASRQGESYNEQFF
clone_size: -; v_call: TRBV7-9; d_call: TRBD1; j_call: TRBJ1-5; cdr3_nt: TGTGCCAGCAGCCGTTCCCGGGACAGTGATCAGCCCCAGCATTTT; cdr3_aa: CASSRSRDSDQPQHF
clone_size: -; v_call: TRBV28; d_call: -; j_call: TRBJ1-1; cdr3_nt: TGTGCCAGCACGCGGACTCGGGGGGCTCGGGCTACTGAAGCTTTCTTT; cdr3_aa: CASTRTRGARATEAFF
clone_size: -; v_call: TRBV10-3; d_call: TRBD1; j_call: TRBJ1-2; cdr3_nt: TGTGCCATCAGTGAGTTGACAGGGGCGAATGGCTACACCTTC; cdr3_aa: CAISELTGANGYTF
clone_size: -; v_call: TRBV2; d_call: TRBD2; j_call: TRBJ2-5; cdr3_nt: TGTGCCAGCGGTGGGAGGGAGACCGTACAAGAGACCCAGTACTTC; cdr3_aa: CASGGRETVQETQYF
clone_size: -; v_call: TRBV6-5; d_call: TRBD1; j_call: TRBJ1-1; cdr3_nt: TGTGCCAGCAGGGGCCAGGGGGCAGGCTTAACTGAAGCTTTCTTT; cdr3_aa: CASRGQGAGLTEAFF
clone_size: -; v_call: TRBV9; d_call: -; j_call: TRBJ2-2; cdr3_nt: TGTGCCAGCAGCGTAGCTGAAATCGGACGGGGTGGAACCGGGGAGCTGTTTTTT; cdr3_aa: CASSVAEIGRGGTGELFF
clone_size: -; v_call: TRBV5-6; d_call: TRBD1; j_call: TRBJ1-1; cdr3_nt: TGTGCCAGCAGCTTGACCCCGACAGGGGGAGACACTGAAGCTTTCTTT; cdr3_aa: CASSLTPTGGDTEAFF
clone_size: -; v_call: TRBV2; d_call: -; j_call: TRBJ2-1; cdr3_nt: TGTGCCAGCATGGCCTCCTCCTACAATGAGCAGTTCTTC; cdr3_aa: CASMASSYNEQFF
clone_size: once; v_call: TRBV7-6; d_call: -; j_call: TRBJ1-1; cdr3_nt: TGTGCCATATTGGGGGAGGACACTGAAGCTTTCTTT; cdr3_aa: CAILGEDTEAFF
clone_size: once; v_call: TRBV9; d_call: TRBD2; j_call: TRBJ2-2; cdr3_nt: TGTGCCAGCAGCGTAGCAAGGCGGGGGACCGGGGAGCTGTTTTTT; cdr3_aa: CASSVARRGTGELFF
clone_size: -; v_call: TRBV6-6; d_call: -; j_call: TRBJ2-2; cdr3_nt: TGTGCCAGCAGCTCTCAGGACAGCCGGAACACCGGGGAGCTGTTTTTT; cdr3_aa: CASSSQDSRNTGELFF
clone_size: -; v_call: TRBV6-5; d_call: -; j_call: TRBJ1-1; cdr3_nt: TGTGCCAGCAGTTCCCCCGGGCAGGGGAACACTGAAGCTTTCTTT; cdr3_aa: CASSSPGQGNTEAFF
clone_size: -; v_call: TRBV2; d_call: -; j_call: TRBJ2-1; cdr3_nt: TGTGCCACAGGGGACGGCGGGCAGCAGTTCTTC; cdr3_aa: CATGDGGQQFF
clone_size: -; v_call: TRBV5-1; d_call: -; j_call: TRBJ1-2; cdr3_nt: TGCGCCAGCAGCTTCTCTATATCAGGGGTGGCGGAGGGCTACACCTTC; cdr3_aa: CASSFSISGVAEGYTF
clone_size: -; v_call: TRBV27; d_call: TRBD2; j_call: TRBJ2-1; cdr3_nt: TGTGCCAGCAGTTTATCAGGCGGGGGGGCCAGTGAGCAGTTCTTC; cdr3_aa: CASSLSGGGASEQFF
clone_size: -; v_call: TRBV10-3; d_call: TRBD1; j_call: TRBJ1-1; cdr3_nt: TGTGCCATCACCAGACAGGGGGAGGGCACTGAAGCTTTCTTT; cdr3_aa: CAITRQGEGTEAFF
clone_size: -; v_call: TRBV5-1; d_call: -; j_call: TRBJ1-6; cdr3_nt: TGCGCCAGCAGTACCATGAGCAGCAGGTCCTCTTCACCCCTCCACTTT; cdr3_aa: CASSTMSSRSSSPLHF
clone_size: -; v_call: TRBV28; d_call: -; j_call: TRBJ2-7; cdr3_nt: TGTGCCAGCAGCATAGAGCGGCCAAACGAGCAGTACTTC; cdr3_aa: CASSIERPNEQYF
clone_size: -; v_call: TRBV6-5; d_call: -; j_call: TRBJ1-4; cdr3_nt: TGTGCCAGCAGTATCACTGACAGCACCTATGAAAAACTGTTTTTT; cdr3_aa: CASSITDSTYEKLFF
clone_size: few; v_call: TRBV6-5; d_call: -; j_call: TRBJ2-7; cdr3_nt: TGTGCCAGCAGGCAGGGGTTCCACGAGCAGTACTTC; cdr3_aa: CASRQGFHEQYF
clone_size: -; v_call: TRBV5-6; d_call: TRBD1; j_call: TRBJ2-3; cdr3_nt: TGTGCCAGCAGCCCGGACAGGGGCACAGATACGCAGTATTTT; cdr3_aa: CASSPDRGTDTQYF
clone_size: few; v_call: TRBV19; d_call: -; j_call: TRBJ1-1; cdr3_nt: TGTGCCAGTAGTGAATCCCGGGGTACTGAAGCTTTCTTT; cdr3_aa: CASSESRGTEAFF
clone_size: -; v_call: TRBV7-6; d_call: TRBD1; j_call: TRBJ2-3; cdr3_nt: TGTGCCAGCAGCCTCAGACAGGGGGCGGATACGCAGTATTTT; cdr3_aa: CASSLRQGADTQYF
clone_size: -; v_call: TRBV30; d_call: -; j_call: TRBJ2-5; cdr3_nt: TGTGCCTGGAGTGCCCACACCCATGAGACCCAGTACTTC; cdr3_aa: CAWSAHTHETQYF
clone_size: once; v_call: TRBV7-2; d_call: TRBD2; j_call: TRBJ2-1; cdr3_nt: TGTGCCAGCAGCTTAGAAGGCGGGAGGTACAATGAGCAGTTCTTC; cdr3_aa: CASSLEGGRYNEQFF
clone_size: -; v_call: TRBV13; d_call: TRBD2; j_call: TRBJ2-7; cdr3_nt: TGTGCCAGCAGCGATTGGGACTACTCCTACGAGCAGTACTTC; cdr3_aa: CASSDWDYSYEQYF
clone_size: -; v_call: TRBV6-1; d_call: TRBD1; j_call: TRBJ1-3; cdr3_nt: TGTGCCAGCAGCTACAGGGGAACCGGAAACACCATATATTTT; cdr3_aa: CASSYRGTGNTIYF
clone_size: -; v_call: TRBV27; d_call: -; j_call: TRBJ1-5; cdr3_nt: TGTGCCAGCAGTTTATCGGGGCCAGGGGATAGCAATCAGCCCCAGCATTTT; cdr3_aa: CASSLSGPGDSNQPQHF
clone_size: -; v_call: TRBV6-5; d_call: -; j_call: TRBJ2-7; cdr3_nt: TGTGCCAGCAGCTGGAGAAGCTCCTACGAGCAGTACTTC; cdr3_aa: CASSWRSSYEQYF
clone_size: -; v_call: TRBV30; d_call: -; j_call: TRBJ2-3; cdr3_nt: TGTGCCTTCACAGGGAAGGGCACAGATACGCAGTATTTT; cdr3_aa: CAFTGKGTDTQYF
clone_size: -; v_call: TRBV5-1; d_call: TRBD1; j_call: TRBJ1-1; cdr3_nt: TGCGCCAGCAGCTTGGCAGGGGGGTACACTGAAGCTTTCTTT; cdr3_aa: CASSLAGGYTEAFF
clone_size: -; v_call: TRBV11-2; d_call: -; j_call: TRBJ2-7; cdr3_nt: TGTGCCAGCAGCTTCGGCAGGTTTTACGAGCAGTACTTC; cdr3_aa: CASSFGRFYEQYF
clone_size: -; v_call: TRBV23-1; d_call: -; j_call: TRBJ1-2; cdr3_nt: TGCGCCAGCAGTCAATCTACAGCTAACTATGGCTACACCTTC; cdr3_aa: CASSQSTANYGYTF
clone_size: -; v_call: TRBV18; d_call: -; j_call: TRBJ2-2; cdr3_nt: TGTGCCAGCTCACGGTTGGGGGCCCCCGGGGAGCTGTTTTTT; cdr3_aa: CASSRLGAPGELFF
clone_size: -; v_call: TRBV18; d_call: TRBD1; j_call: TRBJ1-5; cdr3_nt: TGTGCCAGCTCACCCTGGGGGACAGGGGAAAACCCCCAGCATTTT; cdr3_aa: CASSPWGTGENPQHF
clone_size: -; v_call: TRBV16; d_call: -; j_call: TRBJ1-1; cdr3_nt: TGTGCCAGCAGCCAATTTAGTGCAGGGTTGGGCACTGAAGCTTTCTTT; cdr3_aa: CASSQFSAGLGTEAFF
clone_size: -; v_call: TRBV28; d_call: -; j_call: TRBJ1-2; cdr3_nt: TGTGCCAGCAGTGTCCGGGACAATAACTATGGCTACACCTTC; cdr3_aa: CASSVRDNNYGYTF
clone_size: -; v_call: TRBV27; d_call: -; j_call: TRBJ2-1; cdr3_nt: TGTGCCAGCAGATTGGTGGGGTTACAGGCGAACTACAATGAGCAGTTCTTC; cdr3_aa: CASRLVGLQANYNEQFF
clone_size: -; v_call: TRBV19; d_call: TRBD2; j_call: TRBJ2-5; cdr3_nt: TGTGCCAGTAGTCCACCAACCGTCCTCCTTGTCGGGGGGGCCGTTGAGACCCAGTACTTC; cdr3_aa: CASSPPTVLLVGGAVETQYF